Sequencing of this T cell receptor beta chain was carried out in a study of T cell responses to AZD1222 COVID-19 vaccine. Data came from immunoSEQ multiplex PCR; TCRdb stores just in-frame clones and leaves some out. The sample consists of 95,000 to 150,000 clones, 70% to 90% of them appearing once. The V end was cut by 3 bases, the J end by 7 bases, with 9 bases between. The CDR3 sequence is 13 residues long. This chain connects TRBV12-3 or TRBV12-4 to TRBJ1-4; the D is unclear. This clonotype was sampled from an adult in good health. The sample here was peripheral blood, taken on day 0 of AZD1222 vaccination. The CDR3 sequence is CASSFRHTEKLFF. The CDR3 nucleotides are TGTGCCAGCAGTTTCCGGCACACTGAAAAACTGTTTTTT.